Listed below are T cell receptor beta chains from one sample, sequenced in a study of blood T cell repertoires in COVID-19. Produced via immunoSEQ multiplex PCR; TCRdb's table is partial and in-frame only. The sample lists roughly 88,000 clones, around 85% seen once, with about a sixth in the top ten. Sequencing used peripheral blood. Receptors were obtained from a woman of 80 years or more with active or convalescent COVID-19. The CDR3 runs from the conserved cysteine through the conserved F or W. A D gene is named only where the DNA matches it firmly. The size of a clone is reported for some rows only, either as once, few or many, or as a class for expanded clones.

clone_size j_call v_call d_call cdr3_aa cdr3_nt
. TRBJ2-5 TRBV2 TRBD2 CASRELAGAGRETQYF TGTGCCAGCAGGGAACTAGCGGGGGCGGGCAGGGAGACCCAGTACTTC
once TRBJ1-5 TRBV24-1 TRBD1 CATSDRGQPNQPQHF TGTGCCACCAGTGATCGGGGACAGCCGAATCAGCCCCAGCATTTT
. TRBJ2-3 TRBV11-2 TRBD1 CASSFTRGRADTQYF TGTGCCAGCAGCTTTACCAGGGGGCGAGCAGATACGCAGTATTTT
. TRBJ1-1 TRBV13 . CASSLGESSMNTEAFF TGTGCCAGCAGCTTAGGAGAAAGCTCTATGAACACTGAAGCTTTCTTT
. TRBJ2-3 TRBV7-2 TRBD2 CASSRAGAGVVADTQYF TGTGCCAGCAGTCGGGCGGGAGCGGGGGTTGTAGCAGATACGCAGTATTTT
. TRBJ2-7 TRBV7-9 . CASSLGAPESYEQYF TGTGCCAGCAGCTTAGGCGCACCTGAATCCTACGAGCAGTACTTC
few TRBJ1-4 TRBV19 . CASSTSTGLEKLFF TGTGCCAGTAGTACGTCGACAGGACTCGAAAAACTGTTTTTT
. TRBJ1-5 TRBV18 TRBD1 CASSPTGDNQPQHF TGTGCCAGCTCACCGACAGGGGACAATCAGCCCCAGCATTTT
. TRBJ2-1 TRBV5-1 . CASSLAAGSYNEQFF TGCGCCAGCAGCTTGGCGGCAGGGTCCTACAATGAGCAGTTCTTC
. TRBJ2-1 TRBV15 TRBD1 CATSRDFDRGQFF TGTGCCACCAGCAGAGATTTCGACAGGGGGCAGTTCTTC
few TRBJ1-1 TRBV7-7 . CASSPTEDTEAFF TGTGCTAGCAGCCCCACGGAGGACACTGAAGCTTTCTTT
. TRBJ2-3 TRBV10-3 TRBD1 CAISERTGVVTDTQYF TGTGCCATCAGTGAGCGGACAGGGGTCGTCACAGATACGCAGTATTTT
. TRBJ2-7 TRBV28 . CASSLLGYEQYF TGTGCCAGCAGTTTACTAGGCTACGAGCAGTACTTC
. TRBJ1-2 TRBV20-1 TRBD1 CSASRQGALLGYTF TGCAGTGCTAGTCGGCAGGGGGCGTTATTGGGCTACACCTTC
. TRBJ1-6 TRBV7-2 . CASSSQTTRINSPLHF TGTGCCAGCAGCTCTCAGACGACACGGATTAATTCACCCCTCCACTTT
few TRBJ1-2 TRBV2 . CASSEVDSSIYGYTF TGTGCCAGCAGTGAAGTTGACAGTTCAATTTATGGCTACACCTTC
. TRBJ2-7 TRBV5-8 TRBD1 CASSPGTVTFAPYEQYF TGTGCCAGCAGCCCGGGGACAGTAACTTTTGCCCCATACGAGCAGTACTTC
once TRBJ1-6 TRBV2 TRBD1 CATRQGVNSPLHF TGTGCCACTAGACAGGGGGTTAATTCACCCCTCCACTTT
. TRBJ1-6 TRBV6-6 . CASSRGKSPLHF TGTGCCAGCAGTAGGGGGAAATCACCCCTCCACTTT
. TRBJ2-7 TRBV5-5 . CASSRTEPSYEQYF TGTGCCAGCAGCCGGACAGAACCCTCCTACGAGCAGTACTTC
. TRBJ1-1 TRBV7-9 . CASSFGSEEAFF TGTGCCAGCAGCTTCGGGAGCGAGGAGGCTTTCTTT
. TRBJ2-1 TRBV6-2/TRBV6-3 . CASSGRTALSSYNEQFF TGTGCCAGCAGTGGAAGGACAGCTCTGAGCTCCTACAATGAGCAGTTCTTC
. TRBJ1-4 TRBV5-1 . CASSLVWAANEKLFF TGCGCCAGCAGCTTGGTTTGGGCTGCTAATGAAAAACTGTTTTTT
once TRBJ2-7 TRBV28 TRBD2 CASRGRDRARSYEQYF TGTGCCAGCAGGGGGAGGGATCGGGCCCGCTCCTACGAGCAGTACTTC
. TRBJ1-4 TRBV15 . CATSRDPTGSFGEKLFF TGTGCCACCAGCAGAGACCCCACAGGGAGCTTTGGAGAAAAACTGTTTTTT
. TRBJ2-2 TRBV7-2 . CASSLLFPGELFF TGTGCCAGCAGCTTGCTATTCCCCGGGGAGCTGTTTTTT
. TRBJ2-1 TRBV5-1 . CASSLESAEKRSSYNEQFF TGCGCCAGCAGCCTCGAATCCGCGGAAAAGCGGAGCTCCTACAATGAGCAGTTCTTC
. TRBJ2-5 TRBV19 . CASSQASSQETQYF TGTGCCAGTAGTCAGGCCAGTTCTCAAGAGACCCAGTACTTC
few TRBJ1-2 TRBV2 . CASILWEGKGYTF TGTGCCAGCATCTTGTGGGAGGGAAAAGGCTACACCTTC